This TCR beta chain was documented in a study of technical replicates of blood from a handful of donors. Germline V gives CDR1 MGHRA, CDR2 YSYEKL. There are 18 residues in the CDR3. With V trimmed by 1 base and J by 4 bases, 14 bases remained unmatched. Assay: immunoSEQ multiplex PCR; the TCRdb copy retains only in-frame clones and omits some. The sample contains about 14,000 clones, more than 80% of which appear only once. The TCR was taken from a human donor in good health. The rearrangement links TRBV4-1 to TRBJ2-3, with 7 bases fitting TRBD2. The sequenced sample was PBMCs. The CDR3 spells CASSQVVSREYSPDTQYF. CDR3 nucleotide sequence: TGCGCCAGCAGCCAAGTCGTCTCGCGGGAGTACAGCCCAGATACGCAGTATTTT.